Each of the 8 T cell receptor beta chains below was sequenced from the same sample in a study of regulatory T cells in long-lasting Graves disease (dated by TCRdb to 2020 to 2023). The library relied on multiplex PCR. The sequencing machine was an Illumina HiSeq 4000. CDR3 regions were amplified by Arm-PCR with iRepertoire HTBI primers to construct TCR beta libraries. The raw public reads went through TCRdb reprocessing: fastp at Q25, MiXCR clone calling, in-frame beta chains kept. When rows share a CDR3 protein, they turn into one entry using the most common DNA and genes. The sample table lists about 530,000 distinct CDR3 sequences, 15% to 20% of them with a count of one. Roughly 25% of the sample rests with the top ten. Interpreted using the paper, the time point label stands for: newly diagnosed GD, antithyroid drugs for less than 3 months. For both TCR sequencing and RNA sequencing, RNA was extracted from PBMCs using TRIzol.

This sample was also put to use in a study of T cells in Graves' hyperthyroidism and ophthalmopathy.

The sample was peripheral blood mononuclear cells (PBMCs), taken at new diagnosis, from a patient treated with antithyroid drugs. The receptors shown here come from a woman in her forties or fifties with Graves disease. Donor details come from another sample of the same person, matched by shared clones.

The sample holds many counts of this clonotype. V usage is TRBV4-1 and J usage is TRBJ1-5; maybe TRBD1 (5 bases). V lost 1 base and J 4 bases, leaving 20 bases between the germline ends. The CDR3 is 18 amino acids. Germline CDR1 and CDR2: MGHRA and YSYEKL. This CDR3 reads CASSQVATADRLNQPQHF. In nucleotides, the CDR3 is TGCGCCAGCAGCCAAGTGGCGACAGCTGATCGCCTTAATCAGCCCCAGCATTTT.

The chain employs TRBV7-9 and TRBJ2-5; D could derive from TRBD1 or TRBD2 (5 bases each). V was cut by 1 base and J by 3 bases, with 12 bases left in between. Germline CDR1 SEHNR, CDR2 FQNEAQ (reference sequence). The CDR3 runs 15 residues. This CDR3 is CASSLGEWGKETQYF. The CDR3 region has the DNA TGTGCCAGCAGCTTAGGGGAATGGGGGAAAGAGACCCAGTACTTC. The whole variable domain, filled in from reference TRBV7-9 and TRBJ2-5, reads DTGVSQNPRHKITKRGQNVTFRCDPISEHNRLYWYRQTLGQGPEFLTYFQNEAQLEKSRLLSDRFSAERPKGSFSTLEIQRTEQGDSAMYLCASSLGEWGKETQYFGPGTRLLVL.

This chain uses TRBV7-9 with TRBJ1-5, with D maybe TRBD1 (5 bases). The CDR3 runs 13 residues. Trimming took 5 bases from V and 7 from J, leaving 12 bases between them. Germline V CDR1 and CDR2: SEHNR, FQNEAQ (reference sequence). The DNA of the CDR3 is TGTGCCAGCAGCGCCATAGGGGTACAGCCCCAGCATTTT. It is translated as CASSAIGVQPQHF.

The sample holds many counts of this clonotype. V is TRBV19 and J is TRBJ2-5; 12 bases are a match to TRBD2. Unmatched junction bases numbered 14, after V lost 9 bases and J lost 0 bases. This CDR3 region has 18 residues. Germline V gene lookup returns CDR1 LNHDA and CDR2 SQIVND (reference sequence). In DNA form, the CDR3 reads TGTGCCAGCCTTCCTAGGACTAGCGGGACGCCCGACCAAGAGACCCAGTACTTC. Encoded protein: CASLPRTSGTPDQETQYF.

This clonotype was counted at least ten times. The J gene is TRBJ2-7, the V gene TRBV20-1; TRBD1 matches 9 bases. CDR1 DFQATT and CDR2 SNEGSKA come from the germline V gene (reference sequence). The CDR3 contains 15 residues. V gave up 0 bases and J gave up 6 bases; unmatched junction bases: 9. DNA for the CDR3: TGCAGTGCTAGAGACCTCCATGGACAGGGGAGCGAGCAGTACTTC. This translates into CSARDLHGQGSEQYF.

This clonotype was found many times. The chain combines TRBV5-1 with TRBJ2-1, with D maybe TRBD2 (5 bases). The germline gives CDR1 SGHRS, CDR2 YFSETQ. The CDR3 runs to 13 residues. Trimming cost V 3 bases and J 7 bases, with 11 bases left between them. The CDR3 DNA reads TGCGCCAGCAGCTCCGGCGGGCGGAATGAGCAGTTCTTC. Protein product: CASSSGGRNEQFF.

In this sample, this clonotype turned up many times. V and J are TRBV6-1 and TRBJ1-1; the D gene is possibly TRBD1 (5 bases). The CDR3 consists of 15 residues. V gave up 6 bases and J gave up 4 bases, with 18 bases separating them. CDR1 and CDR2 from the germline V gene are MNHNS and SASEGT. This CDR3 is CASRPSGTGRTEAFF. In DNA, the CDR3 is TGTGCCAGCAGACCTTCCGGGACGGGTCGCACTGAAGCTTTCTTT.

This clonotype was counted ten times or more. The V and J genes are TRBV28 and TRBJ2-1; possibly TRBD1 or TRBD2 for D (5 bases each). The CDR3 is 15 residues long. Between the trimmed V and J ends, which lost 5 bases and 7 bases, there was a span of 18 bases. Germline lookup yields CDR1 MDHEN and CDR2 SYDVKM. The CDR3 reads CASSPGKGKSNEQFF. The CDR3 DNA follows: TGTGCCAGCAGTCCGGGGAAGGGGAAGTCAAATGAGCAGTTCTTC.